The T cell receptor (beta chain) described here comes from a study of CD8+CD57+ T cells in acquired aplastic anemia. Across the study: Recorded DNA amounts for sorted CD4+ and CD8+ cells had an average of 3.2 ug. Healthy donors gave about 10.8 million reads on average for CD4+ cells. Regarding the study as a whole: Around 29 shared CD8+ CDR3s appeared highly expressed within patients' immunodominant clones.

This clonotype occurred many times. Its antigen is undetermined. For CDR3 and TCR beta VDJ profiling, genomic DNA was the template used. MiXCR was run by TCRdb on the reads, yielding one entry per CDR3 protein. This table has 90,000 to 130,000 distinct CDR3 sequences, 51% appearing once. Germline loops: CDR1 SGHTA, CDR2 FQGNSA. CDR3 length equals 16 residues. The ends lost 3 bases at V and 4 bases at J; junction bases unmatched: 8. The rearrangement uses TRBV7-2 and TRBJ2-7; 11 bases fit TRBD2. The sequenced sample consisted of sorted CD4+, CD8+, or CD8+CD57+ T cells (not recorded which) from PBMCs. The sequence was collected from a human donor in good health, serving as a control. This CDR3 reads CASSFPTSGATYEQYF. Written as DNA, the CDR3 is TGTGCCAGCAGCTTCCCGACTAGCGGGGCTACATACGAGCAGTACTTC.